Here is one T cell receptor beta chain with its context. Its target is unknown. The CDR3 is 15 residues long. V was clipped by 4 bases and J by 0 bases; unmatched bases: 3. Germline V lookup: CDR1 SGHKS, CDR2 YYEKEE (reference sequence). It was in the United States that all participants with HIV were treated. The data derive from a study of long-term antiretroviral therapy in people with HIV. Study as a whole: The earliest samples predate the 2015 immediate-ART recommendation by about a decade.

The authors ran the immunoSEQ assay, v3.0, at survey level. The protocol was immunoSEQ multiplex PCR, while the TCRdb copy is restricted to in-frame clones and leaves out a portion. The table has approximately 21,000 clones, more than 70% seen once. Findings and caveats of the study: Someone took the blood between the mid-2000s and the late 2010s, maybe while older ART regimens were in use. Clonotypes expanded prior to ART showed repertoire dominance at all sampled time points.

The source of this sequence is a man aged 55-75 years with HIV. The input for sequencing was unsorted PBMCs, taken 2.3 years after starting antiretroviral therapy. V gene TRBV5-5 combines with J gene TRBJ2-7; TRBD2 aligns across 11 bases. The CDR3 is CASSHSGRASYEQYF. The CDR3 DNA reads TGTGCCAGCAGCCATAGCGGGAGGGCCTCCTACGAGCAGTACTTC.